The TCR beta chain described here comes from a study of T-cell reconstitution after alpha-beta-depleted transplantation in children. This clonotype was seen a few times. The germline V and J ends were trimmed by 3 bases and 6 bases, with 6 bases remaining between them. Germline CDR1 and CDR2: MNHEY and SMNVEV (reference sequence). The CDR3 runs to 12 residues. Unique molecular identifiers were incorporated when the TCRbeta library was constructed. TCRdb analysed the PCR reads with MiXCR anew, one entry per CDR3 protein. The sample shows around 480,000 distinct CDR3 sequences, about 30% of them seen only once.

The clonotype comes from a human donor who donated a stem cell graft to a child with aplastic anemia. The V and J genes are TRBV27 and TRBJ1-5; D unclear. Sequencing used PBMCs from the stem cell graft donor, obtained from the stem cell graft. The DNA for the CDR3 is TGTGCCAGCAGTTTTCTGGGTCAGCCCCAGCATTTT. It translates to CASSFLGQPQHF.